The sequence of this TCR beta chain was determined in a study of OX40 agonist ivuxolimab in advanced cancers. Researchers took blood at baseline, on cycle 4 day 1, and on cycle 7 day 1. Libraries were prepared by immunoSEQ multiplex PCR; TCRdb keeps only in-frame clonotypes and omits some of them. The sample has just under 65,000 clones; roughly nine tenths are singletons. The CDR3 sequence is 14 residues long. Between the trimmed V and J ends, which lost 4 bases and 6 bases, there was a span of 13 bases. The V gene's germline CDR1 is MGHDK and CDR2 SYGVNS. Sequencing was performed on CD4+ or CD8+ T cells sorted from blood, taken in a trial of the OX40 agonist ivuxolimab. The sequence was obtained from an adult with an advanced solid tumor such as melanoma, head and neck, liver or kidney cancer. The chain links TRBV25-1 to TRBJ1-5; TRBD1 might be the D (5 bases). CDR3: CASSAGTGGQPQHF. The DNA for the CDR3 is TGTGCCAGCAGTGCCGGGACCGGGGGTCAGCCCCAGCATTTT.